The present T cell receptor (beta chain) was sequenced within a study of shared clonotypes between healthy human individuals. Study-wide results and caveats: Collection of samples was limited to blood; tissue repertoires likely differ. Since donors were few, the genetic and exposure-history diversity represented was limited.

Notes on this clone: The antigen is not known.

Deep-level assay runs were performed. Libraries were prepared by immunoSEQ multiplex PCR; TCRdb keeps only in-frame clonotypes and omits some of them. The sample contains approximately 2.3 million clones, approximately 95% of which appear only once. The germline gives CDR1 SGDLS, CDR2 YYNGEE. Trimming took 0 bases from V and 4 from J, leaving 16 bases between them. CDR3 length: 17 amino acids. Only Caucasian adults living in Nashville, Tennessee served as donors. The sample comprised naive CD4+ T cells from PBMCs. Noted subset: CD45RA+ positively selected. The rearrangement joins TRBV9 to TRBJ2-2; D gene ambiguous. The TCR comes from a man between 18 and 35 years old in good health. Some clones in this sample may be carry-over from other donors' samples. The CDR3 nucleotides are TGTGCCAGCAGCGTAGATGGAAAGGCATGGTTCACCGGGGAGCTGTTTTTT. This encodes CASSVDGKAWFTGELFF.